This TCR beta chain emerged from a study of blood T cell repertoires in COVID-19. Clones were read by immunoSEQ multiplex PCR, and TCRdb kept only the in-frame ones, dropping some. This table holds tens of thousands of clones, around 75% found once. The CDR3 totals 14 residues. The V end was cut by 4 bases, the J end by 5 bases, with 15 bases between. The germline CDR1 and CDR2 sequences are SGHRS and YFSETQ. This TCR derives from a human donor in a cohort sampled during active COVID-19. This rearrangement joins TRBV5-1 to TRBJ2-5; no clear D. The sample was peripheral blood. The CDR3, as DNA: TGCGCCAGCAGCCGCCCCGGCAACGGGGAGACCCAGTACTTC. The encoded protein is CASSRPGNGETQYF. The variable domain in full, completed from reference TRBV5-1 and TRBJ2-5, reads KAGVTQTPRYLIKTRGQQVTLSCSPISGHRSVSWYQQTPGQGLQFLFEYFSETQRNKGNFPGRFSGRQFSNSRSEMNVSTLELGDSALYLCASSRPGNGETQYFGPGTRLLVL.